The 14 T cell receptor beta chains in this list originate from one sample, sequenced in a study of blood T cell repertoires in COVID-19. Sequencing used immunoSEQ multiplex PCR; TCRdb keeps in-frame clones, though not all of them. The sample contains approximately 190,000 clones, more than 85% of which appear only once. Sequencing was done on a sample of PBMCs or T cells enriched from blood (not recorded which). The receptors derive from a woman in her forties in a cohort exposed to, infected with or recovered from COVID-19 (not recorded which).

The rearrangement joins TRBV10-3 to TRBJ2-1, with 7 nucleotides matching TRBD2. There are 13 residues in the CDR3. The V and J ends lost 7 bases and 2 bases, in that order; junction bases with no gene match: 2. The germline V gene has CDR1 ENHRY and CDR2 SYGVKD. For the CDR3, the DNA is TGTGCCATCATGGGAGGGCCCTACAATGAGCAGTTCTTC. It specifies CAIMGGPYNEQFF.

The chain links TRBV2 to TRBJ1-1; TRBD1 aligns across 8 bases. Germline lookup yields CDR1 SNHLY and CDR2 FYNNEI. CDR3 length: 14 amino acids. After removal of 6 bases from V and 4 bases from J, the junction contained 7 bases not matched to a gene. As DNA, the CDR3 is TGTGCCAGCAGAAACAGGGGGTTTAGCACTGAAGCTTTCTTT. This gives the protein CASRNRGFSTEAFF.

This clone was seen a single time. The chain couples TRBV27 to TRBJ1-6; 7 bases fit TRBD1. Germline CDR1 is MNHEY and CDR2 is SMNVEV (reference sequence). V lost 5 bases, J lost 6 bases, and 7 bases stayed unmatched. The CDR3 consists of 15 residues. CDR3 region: CASSVRQGSNSPLHF. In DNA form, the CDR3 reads TGTGCCAGCAGTGTAAGACAGGGTAGTAATTCACCCCTCCACTTT.

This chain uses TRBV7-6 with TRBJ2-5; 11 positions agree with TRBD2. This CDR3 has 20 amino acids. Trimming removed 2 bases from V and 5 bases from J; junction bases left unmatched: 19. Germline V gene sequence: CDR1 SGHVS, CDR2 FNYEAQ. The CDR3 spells CASSLLPPSGGHTLPETQYF. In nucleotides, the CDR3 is TGTGCCAGCAGCTTATTGCCCCCTAGCGGGGGGCATACCCTCCCGGAGACCCAGTACTTC.

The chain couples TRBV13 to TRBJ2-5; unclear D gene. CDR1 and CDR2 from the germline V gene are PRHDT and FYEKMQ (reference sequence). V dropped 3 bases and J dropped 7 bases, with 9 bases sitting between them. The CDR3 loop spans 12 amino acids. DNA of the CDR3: TGTGCCAGCAGCTTTGGAGAGCGGACCCAGTACTTC. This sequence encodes CASSFGERTQYF.

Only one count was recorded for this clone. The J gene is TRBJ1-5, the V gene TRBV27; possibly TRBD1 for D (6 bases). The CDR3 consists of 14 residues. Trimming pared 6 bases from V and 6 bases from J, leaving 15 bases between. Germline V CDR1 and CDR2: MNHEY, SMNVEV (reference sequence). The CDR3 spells CASSFTGIGQPQHF. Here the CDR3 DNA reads TGTGCCAGCAGCTTTACAGGGATAGGTCAGCCCCAGCATTTT.

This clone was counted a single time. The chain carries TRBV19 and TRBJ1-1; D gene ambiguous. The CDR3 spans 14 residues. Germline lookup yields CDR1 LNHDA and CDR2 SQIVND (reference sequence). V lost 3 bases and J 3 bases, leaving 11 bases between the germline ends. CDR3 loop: CASSIYSSHTEAFF. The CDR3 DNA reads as TGTGCCAGTAGTATTTATAGCAGTCACACTGAAGCTTTCTTT.

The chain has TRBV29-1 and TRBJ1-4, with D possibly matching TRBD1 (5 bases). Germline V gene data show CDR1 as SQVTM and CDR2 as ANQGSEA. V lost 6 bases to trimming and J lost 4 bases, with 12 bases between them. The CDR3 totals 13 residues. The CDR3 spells CSVARTYNEKLFF. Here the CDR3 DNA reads TGCAGCGTCGCCCGGACATATAATGAAAAACTGTTTTTT. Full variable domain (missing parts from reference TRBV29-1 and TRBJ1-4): SAVISQKPSRDICQRGTSLTIQCQVDSQVTMMFWYRQQPGQSLTLIATANQGSEATYESGFVIDKFPISRPNLTFSTLTVSNMSPEDSSIYLCSVARTYNEKLFFGSGTQLSVL.

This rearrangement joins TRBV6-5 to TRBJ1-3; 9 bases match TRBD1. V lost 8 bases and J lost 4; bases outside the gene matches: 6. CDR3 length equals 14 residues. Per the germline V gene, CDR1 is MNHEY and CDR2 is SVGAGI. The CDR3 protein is CASATGGTGNTIYF. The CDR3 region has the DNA TGTGCCAGCGCGACAGGGGGTACAGGAAACACCATATATTTT.

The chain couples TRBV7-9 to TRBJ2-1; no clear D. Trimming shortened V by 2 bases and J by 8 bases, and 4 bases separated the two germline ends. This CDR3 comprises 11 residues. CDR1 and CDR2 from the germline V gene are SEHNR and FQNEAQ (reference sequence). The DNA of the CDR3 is TGTGCCAGCAGCTTAAGCGATGAGCAGTTCTTC. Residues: CASSLSDEQFF.

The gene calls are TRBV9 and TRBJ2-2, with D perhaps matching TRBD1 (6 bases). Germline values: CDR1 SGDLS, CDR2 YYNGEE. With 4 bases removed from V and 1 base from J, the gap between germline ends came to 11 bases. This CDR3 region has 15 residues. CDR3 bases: TGTGCCAGCAGCACGGACAGCCTGAACACCGGGGAGCTGTTTTTT. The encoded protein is CASSTDSLNTGELFF.

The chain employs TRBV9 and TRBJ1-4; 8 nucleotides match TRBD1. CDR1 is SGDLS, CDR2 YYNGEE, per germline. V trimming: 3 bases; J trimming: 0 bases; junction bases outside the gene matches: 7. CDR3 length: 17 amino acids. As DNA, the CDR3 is TGTGCCAGCAGCGGGACACAGGGGGGTCCAACTAATGAAAAACTGTTTTTT. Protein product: CASSGTQGGPTNEKLFF.

The CDR3 reads CASSSGVQITYEQYF. The CDR3 bases are TGTGCCAGCAGCTCGGGGGTCCAGATTACCTACGAGCAGTACTTC. J is TRBJ2-7 and V is TRBV11-2; possible D gene TRBD2, 6 bases. Per the germline V gene, CDR1 is SGHAT and CDR2 is FQNNGV. Trimming shortened V by 4 bases and J by 2 bases, and 15 bases separated the two germline ends. This CDR3 is built from 15 residues.

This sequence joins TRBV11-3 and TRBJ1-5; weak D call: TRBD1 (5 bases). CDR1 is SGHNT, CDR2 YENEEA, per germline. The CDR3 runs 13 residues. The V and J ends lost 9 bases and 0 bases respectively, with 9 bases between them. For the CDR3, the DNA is TGTGCCAGGGACAATTTTAGCAATCAGCCCCAGCATTTT. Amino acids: CARDNFSNQPQHF.